This record looks at one T cell receptor beta chain sequence and its context. Measured with immunoSEQ multiplex PCR; TCRdb has only the in-frame clones, and not every one. The sample holds 9,500 to 13,000 clones; approximately 80% are singletons and the top ten take roughly 0.75%. Time point described: 2014-2015 season, 7 days after vaccination. Before and after seasonal inactivated influenza vaccination, adults gave blood for sorting CD4 subsets for sequencing. Each time point used about 35 to 100 mL of blood. The data were obtained in a study of follicular helper T cells after annual influenza vaccination. About the study: After each seasonal flu vaccination, blood came on days 0, 7 and 28.

The TCR originated in an adult who received the influenza vaccine. Source: CXCR5- memory CD4+ T cells sorted from blood, taken 7 days after influenza vaccination.

This CDR3 is CATSERGTVLGYTF. The CDR3 DNA reads as TGTGCCACCAGCGAACGAGGGACAGTTCTGGGCTACACCTTC. The chain recombines TRBV6-5 with TRBJ1-2; TRBD1 matches 7 bases. The junction had 16 bases not matched to a gene; V was cut back by 10 bases and J by 8 bases. The CDR3 runs to 14 residues. Germline V gene lookup returns CDR1 MNHEY and CDR2 SVGAGI.